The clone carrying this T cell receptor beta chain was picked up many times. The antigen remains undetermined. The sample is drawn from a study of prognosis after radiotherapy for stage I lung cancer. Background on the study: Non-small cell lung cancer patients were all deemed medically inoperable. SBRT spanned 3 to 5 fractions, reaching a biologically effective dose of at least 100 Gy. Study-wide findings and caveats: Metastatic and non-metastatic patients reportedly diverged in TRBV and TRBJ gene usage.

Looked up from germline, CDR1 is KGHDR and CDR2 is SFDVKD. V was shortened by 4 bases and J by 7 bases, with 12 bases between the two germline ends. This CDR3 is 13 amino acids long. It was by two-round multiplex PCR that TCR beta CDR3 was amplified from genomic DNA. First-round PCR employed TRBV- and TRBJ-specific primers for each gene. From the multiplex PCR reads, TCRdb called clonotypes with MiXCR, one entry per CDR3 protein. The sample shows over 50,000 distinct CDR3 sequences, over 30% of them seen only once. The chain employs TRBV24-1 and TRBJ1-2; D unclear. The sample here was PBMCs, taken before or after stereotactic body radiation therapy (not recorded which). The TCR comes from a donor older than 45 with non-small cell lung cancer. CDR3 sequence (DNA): TGTGCCACCAGTGAAACACGGGAGCGTGGCTACACCTTC. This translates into CATSETRERGYTF.